Sequencing of this T cell receptor beta chain was carried out in a study of T cell repertoires in cytomegalovirus infection. In the study overall: Shared public TCR beta signatures pointed to both CMV infection and a matching HLA type. Study-wide results and limits: Summed frequency of public TCR beta families distinguished CMV carriers with the relevant HLA.

Germline CDR1 reads ENHRY; CDR2 reads SYGVKD. V was clipped by 6 bases and J by 3 bases; unmatched bases: 11. This CDR3 region has 15 residues. From the reads, TCRdb called clonotypes with MiXCR, one entry per CDR3 protein. The sample contains about 570,000 distinct CDR3 sequences, just under 40% of which appear only once. Note on this clonotype: Its antigen is currently unknown.

The chain has TRBV10-3 and TRBJ2-7; TRBD2 agrees at 7 bases. The sample here was cultured PBMCs, taken from culture after CMV antigen stimulation. The source of this sequence is a human donor in good health (CMV status not recorded). Some clones in this sample may be carry-over from other donors' samples. The CDR3: CAISSSAGVVYEQYF. The CDR3 DNA is TGTGCCATCAGCTCCTCGGCGGGGGTAGTCTACGAGCAGTACTTC.